This T cell receptor (beta chain) was observed in a study of control samples from healthy donors and cancer patients. V lost 11 bases to trimming and J lost 5 bases; unmatched junction nucleotides: 4. The CDR3 is made up of 12 amino acids. Germline V lookup: CDR1 MNHEY, CDR2 SVGAGI. Clones were sequenced by immunoSEQ multiplex PCR, and TCRdb holds only the in-frame ones, with some missing. This sample has approximately 230,000 clones; around 80% occur once, and the top ten carry roughly 15%. The sample consisted of PBMCs. This sequence joins TRBV6-5 and TRBJ1-1; the match to TRBD1 covers 11 bases. The source of this sequence is a woman aged 60-70 years with lung cancer. The CDR3 coding sequence is TGTGCCGGGGGACAGGGGGGAACTGAAGCTTTCTTT. It yields the protein CAGGQGGTEAFF.